This paragraph covers one T cell receptor beta chain sequence. Its specificity is not known. Alpha and beta libraries were amplified separately from the second PCR onward. Four subsets defined by CD45RA and CD27 were sorted after CD3, CD4, CD8 and live/dead staining. Both TRBC1 and TRBC2 were covered by a beta constant-region primer of two equimolar oligonucleotides. TCRdb re-analysed the UMI-ligation and nested PCR reads in MiXCR, keeping a single row per CDR3 protein. The profile covers under 150,000 distinct CDR3 sequences, with approximately 15% appearing a single time and about 0.14% taken by the ten largest. This specimen comes from a study of naive and memory T cell subsets. Whole-study results and caveats: A few larger clonotypes appeared in naive repertoires, especially CD8, possibly memory cells re-expressing CD45RA.

CDR1 and CDR2 from the germline V gene are MNHEY and SMNVEV (reference sequence). The CDR3 extends over 14 amino acids. Trimming pared 5 bases from V and 2 bases from J, leaving 11 bases between. The chain combines TRBV27 with TRBJ2-3, with D unresolved. The TCR comes from a human donor in good health. The specimen sequenced was naive CD4+ T cells from blood. In nucleotides, the CDR3 is TGTGCCAGCAGTCTTACACGAATCACAGATACGCAGTATTTT. Translating gives CASSLTRITDTQYF.